This T cell receptor beta chain was obtained from a study of blood T cells in healthy people across ages. General study points: Without sorted subsets, naive and antigen-experienced compartments could not be conclusively compared. Donors of long life had a larger count of naive CD4+ cells and greater diversity than aged donors.

The authors ran a second PCR of about 6 to 12 cycles using a sample-barcoded 5' primer and a J-beta primer mix. There were at least 2.5 million CDR3-containing paired-end reads obtained from each sample. Via MiXCR, TCRdb re-called the 5' RACE reads, giving one row per CDR3 protein. This sample yields 1.5 million to 2 million distinct CDR3 sequences, of which about 30% are seen a single time; over 7% belongs to the top ten. PBMCs were isolated at a quantity of at least 6.5 million per sample. Trimming took off 0 bases at V and 4 bases at J, with 14 bases between the two ends. The CDR3 is 16 residues long. Note on this clonotype: The antigen remains undetermined.

The clonotype comes from a woman aged 25 to 39 in good health. The chain has TRBV12-3 or TRBV12-4 and TRBJ2-3, with D perhaps matching TRBD1 or TRBD2 (7 bases each). The sequenced sample was blood. The CDR3 DNA reads as TGTGCCAGCAGTTTAGCGCAGGGGGGGTCTTCAGATACGCAGTATTTT. This codes for CASSLAQGGSSDTQYF.